This T cell receptor (beta chain) was identified in a study of cytomegalovirus exposure and HLA in healthy donors. As to this clone: The antigen is undetermined.

The CDR3 length is 15 residues. Germline values: CDR1 SGHDT, CDR2 YYEEEE. Study-wide results and limits: A highly shared variant cluster was judged a likely technical artifact.

It was with 60 Vbeta and 13 Jbeta primers that the PCR ran. The assay was immunoSEQ multiplex PCR, and TCRdb's table has in-frame clones only and misses some. This sample's table reports 100,000 to 150,000 clones. This receptor was taken from a middle-aged man in good health and CMV-seronegative. Specimen: PBMCs. This chain joins TRBV5-6 and TRBJ2-5; 7 bases map to TRBD1. The last part of the DNA fits TRBJ2-7 better; the J call may be wrong. CDR3 in amino acids: CASSFGTEGAYEQYF. The CDR3, as DNA: TGTGCCAGCAGCTTCGGAACCGAGGGGGCGTACGAGCAGTACTTC.